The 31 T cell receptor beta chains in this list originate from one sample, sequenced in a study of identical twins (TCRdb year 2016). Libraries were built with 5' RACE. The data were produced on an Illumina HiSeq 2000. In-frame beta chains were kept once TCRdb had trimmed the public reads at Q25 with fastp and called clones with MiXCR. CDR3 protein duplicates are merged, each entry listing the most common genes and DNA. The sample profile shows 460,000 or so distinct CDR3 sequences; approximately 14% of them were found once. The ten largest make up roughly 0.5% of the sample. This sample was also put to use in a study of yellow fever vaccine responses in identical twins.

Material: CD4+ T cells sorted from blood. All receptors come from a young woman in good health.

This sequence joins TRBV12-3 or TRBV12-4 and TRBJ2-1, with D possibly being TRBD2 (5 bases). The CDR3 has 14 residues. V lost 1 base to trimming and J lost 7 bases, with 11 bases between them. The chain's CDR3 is CASSLVIRENEQFF. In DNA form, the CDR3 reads TGTGCCAGCAGTTTAGTTATCCGGGAAAATGAGCAGTTCTTC.

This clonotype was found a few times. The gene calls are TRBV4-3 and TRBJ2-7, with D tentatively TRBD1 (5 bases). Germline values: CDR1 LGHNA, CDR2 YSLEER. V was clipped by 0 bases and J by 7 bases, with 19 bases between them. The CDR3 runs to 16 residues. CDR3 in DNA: TGCGCCAGCAGCCAAGATTGGCCAGGGCCATCTTGGGAGCAGTACTTC. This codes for CASSQDWPGPSWEQYF.

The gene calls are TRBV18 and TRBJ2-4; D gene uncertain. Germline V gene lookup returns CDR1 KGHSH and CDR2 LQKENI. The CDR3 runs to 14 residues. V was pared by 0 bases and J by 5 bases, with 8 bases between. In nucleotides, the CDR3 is TGTGCCAGCTCACCACCGGGATCACAAAACATTCAGTACTTC. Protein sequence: CASSPPGSQNIQYF. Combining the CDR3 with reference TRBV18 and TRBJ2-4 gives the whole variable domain NAGVMQNPRHLVRRRGQEARLRCSPMKGHSHVYWYRQLPEEGLKFMVYLQKENIIDESGMPKERFSAEFPKEGPSILRIQQVVRGDSAAYFCASSPPGSQNIQYFGAGTRLSVL.

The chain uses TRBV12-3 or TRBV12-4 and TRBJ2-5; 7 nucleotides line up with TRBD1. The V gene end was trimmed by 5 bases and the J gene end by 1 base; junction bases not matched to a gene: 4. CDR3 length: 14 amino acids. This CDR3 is CASSPGQAQETQYF. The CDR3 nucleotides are TGTGCCAGCAGTCCCGGACAGGCCCAAGAGACCCAGTACTTC.

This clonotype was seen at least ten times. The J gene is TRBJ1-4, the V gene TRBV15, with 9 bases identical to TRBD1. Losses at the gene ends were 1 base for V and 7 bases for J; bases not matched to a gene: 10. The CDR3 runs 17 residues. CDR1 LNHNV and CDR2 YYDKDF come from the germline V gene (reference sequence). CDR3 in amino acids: CATSRAGQGRLGEKLFF. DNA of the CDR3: TGTGCCACCAGCAGAGCTGGACAGGGGCGCTTGGGTGAAAAACTGTTTTTT.

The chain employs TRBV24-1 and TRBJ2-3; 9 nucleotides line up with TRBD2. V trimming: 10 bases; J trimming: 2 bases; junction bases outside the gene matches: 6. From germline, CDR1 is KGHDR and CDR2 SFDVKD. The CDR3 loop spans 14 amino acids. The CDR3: CATQASGTTDTQYF. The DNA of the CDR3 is TGTGCCACTCAGGCTAGCGGGACCACAGATACGCAGTATTTT.

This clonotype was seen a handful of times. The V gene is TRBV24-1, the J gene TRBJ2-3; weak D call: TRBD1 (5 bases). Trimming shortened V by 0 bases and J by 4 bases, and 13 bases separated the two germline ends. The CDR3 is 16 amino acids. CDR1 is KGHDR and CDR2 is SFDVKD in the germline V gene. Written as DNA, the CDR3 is TGTGCCACCAGTGATTTGCTTCCAGGGTCCGCAGATACGCAGTATTTT. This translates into CATSDLLPGSADTQYF.

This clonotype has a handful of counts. CDR3 sequence (DNA): TGTGCCAGCAGTTTAGCACTACTCCGGGACCGCTCCTACGAGCAGTACTTC. It is translated as CASSLALLRDRSYEQYF. This chain links TRBV12-3 or TRBV12-4 with TRBJ2-7; D may match TRBD1 or TRBD2 (5 bases each). V was trimmed by 0 bases and J by 0 bases, leaving 15 bases between them. The CDR3 totals 17 residues.

The CDR3, as DNA: TGTGCCACCAGCAGACCGATGGGAGGGGGCATTACTAGCGGCAACTACGAGCAGTACTTC. It is translated as CATSRPMGGGITSGNYEQYF. This chain joins TRBV15 and TRBJ2-7, with D tentatively TRBD2 (8 bases). Looked up from germline, CDR1 is LNHNV and CDR2 is YYDKDF (reference sequence). The CDR3 length is 20 residues. Trimming took off 2 bases at V and 3 bases at J, with 29 bases between the two ends.

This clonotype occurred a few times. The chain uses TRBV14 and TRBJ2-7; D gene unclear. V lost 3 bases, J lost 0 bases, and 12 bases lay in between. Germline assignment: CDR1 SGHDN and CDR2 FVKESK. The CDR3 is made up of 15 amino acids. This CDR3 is CASSHGPVFSYEQYF. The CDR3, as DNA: TGTGCCAGCAGCCATGGCCCGGTCTTCTCCTACGAGCAGTACTTC.

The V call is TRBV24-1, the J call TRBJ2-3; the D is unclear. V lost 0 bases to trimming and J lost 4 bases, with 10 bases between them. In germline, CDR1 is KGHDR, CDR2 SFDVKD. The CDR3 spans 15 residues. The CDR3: CATSDLQSAPDTQYF. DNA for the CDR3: TGTGCCACCAGTGATTTGCAGTCAGCTCCAGATACGCAGTATTTT.

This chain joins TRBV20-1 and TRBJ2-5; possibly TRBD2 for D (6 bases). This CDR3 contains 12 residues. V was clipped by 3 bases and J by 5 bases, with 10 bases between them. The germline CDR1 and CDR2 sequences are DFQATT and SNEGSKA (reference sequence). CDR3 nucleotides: TGCAGTGCTAGCCCTGGGGGGGAGACCCAGTACTTC. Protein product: CSASPGGETQYF.

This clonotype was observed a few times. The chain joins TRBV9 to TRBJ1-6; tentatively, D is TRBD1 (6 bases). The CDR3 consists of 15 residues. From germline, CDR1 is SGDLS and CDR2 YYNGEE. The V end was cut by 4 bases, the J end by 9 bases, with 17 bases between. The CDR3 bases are TGTGCCAGCAGCCCTCACGAGGGGGGCACTTCACCCCTCCACTTT. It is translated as CASSPHEGGTSPLHF.

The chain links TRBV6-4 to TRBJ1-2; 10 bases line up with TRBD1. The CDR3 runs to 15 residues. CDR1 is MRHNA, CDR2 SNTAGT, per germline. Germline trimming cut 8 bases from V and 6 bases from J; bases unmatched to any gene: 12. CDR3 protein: CASGNTGTGVNGYTF. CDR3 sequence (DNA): TGTGCCAGCGGAAATACCGGGACAGGGGTTAATGGCTACACCTTC.

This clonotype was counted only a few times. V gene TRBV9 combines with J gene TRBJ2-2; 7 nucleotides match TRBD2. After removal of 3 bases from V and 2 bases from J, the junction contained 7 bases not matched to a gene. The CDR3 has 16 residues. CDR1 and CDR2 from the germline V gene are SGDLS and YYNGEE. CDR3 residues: CASSGGASGNTGELFF. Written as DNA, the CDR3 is TGTGCCAGCAGCGGCGGCGCTAGCGGCAACACCGGGGAGCTGTTTTTT.

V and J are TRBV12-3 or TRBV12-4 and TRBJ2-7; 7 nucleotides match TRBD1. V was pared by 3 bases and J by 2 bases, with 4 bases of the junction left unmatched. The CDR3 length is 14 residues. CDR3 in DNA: TGTGCCAGCAGTTTTCTAGGGGGCCCCTACGAGCAGTACTTC. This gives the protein CASSFLGGPYEQYF.

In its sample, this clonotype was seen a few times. Here the CDR3 DNA reads TGTGCCGTCACTCCCGGGGGACTAGCGGGAAGGAATGAGCAGTTCTTC. It yields the protein CAVTPGGLAGRNEQFF. V usage is TRBV6-2 or TRBV6-3 and J usage is TRBJ2-1; 13 bases map to TRBD2. Germline-derived CDR1 and CDR2 are MNHEY and SVGEGT. V lost 11 bases and J lost 7; bases outside the gene matches: 14. The length of the CDR3 is 16 residues.

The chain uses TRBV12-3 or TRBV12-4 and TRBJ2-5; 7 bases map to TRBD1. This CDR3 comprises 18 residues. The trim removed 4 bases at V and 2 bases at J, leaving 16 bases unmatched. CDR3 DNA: TGTGCCAGCAGTTCCGTAAGAGGGGGACAGCGAGTTCAAGAGACCCAGTACTTC. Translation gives CASSSVRGGQRVQETQYF.

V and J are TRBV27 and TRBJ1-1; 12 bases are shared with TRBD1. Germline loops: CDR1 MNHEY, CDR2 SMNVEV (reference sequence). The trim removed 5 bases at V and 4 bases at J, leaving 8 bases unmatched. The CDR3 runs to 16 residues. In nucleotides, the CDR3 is TGTGCCAGCAGTACCGGGACAGGGGGCCGGGGCACTGAAGCTTTCTTT. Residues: CASSTGTGGRGTEAFF.

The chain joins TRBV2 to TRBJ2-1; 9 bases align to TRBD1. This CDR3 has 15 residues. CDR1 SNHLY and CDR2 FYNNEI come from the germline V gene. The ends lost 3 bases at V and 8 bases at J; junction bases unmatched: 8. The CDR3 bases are TGTGCCAGCAGTGATCTGGGACAGGGAGTACATGAGCAGTTCTTC. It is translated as CASSDLGQGVHEQFF.

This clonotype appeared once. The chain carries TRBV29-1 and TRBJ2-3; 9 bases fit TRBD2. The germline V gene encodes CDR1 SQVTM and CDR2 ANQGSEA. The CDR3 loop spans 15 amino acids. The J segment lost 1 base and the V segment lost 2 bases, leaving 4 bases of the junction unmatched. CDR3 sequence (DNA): TGCAGCGTTGAATCTCTAGCGGGACGCACAGATACGCAGTATTTT. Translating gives CSVESLAGRTDTQYF.

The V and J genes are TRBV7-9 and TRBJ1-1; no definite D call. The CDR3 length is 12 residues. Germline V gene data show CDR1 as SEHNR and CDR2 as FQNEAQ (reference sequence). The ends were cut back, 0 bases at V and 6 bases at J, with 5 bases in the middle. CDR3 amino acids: CASSLAGPEAFF. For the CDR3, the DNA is TGTGCCAGCAGCTTAGCAGGGCCTGAAGCTTTCTTT.

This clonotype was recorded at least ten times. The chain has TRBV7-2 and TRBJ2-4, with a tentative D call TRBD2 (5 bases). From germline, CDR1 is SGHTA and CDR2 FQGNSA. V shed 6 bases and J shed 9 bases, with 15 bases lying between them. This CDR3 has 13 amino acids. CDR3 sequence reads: CASRDGTRGIQYF. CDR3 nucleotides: TGTGCCAGCAGAGACGGAACTCGGGGCATTCAGTACTTC.

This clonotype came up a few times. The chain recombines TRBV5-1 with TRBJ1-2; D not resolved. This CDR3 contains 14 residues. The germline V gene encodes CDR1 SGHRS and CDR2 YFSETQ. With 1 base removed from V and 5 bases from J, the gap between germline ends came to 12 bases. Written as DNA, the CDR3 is TGCGCCAGCAGCTTGACAAGTATTGGATATGGCTACACCTTC. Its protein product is CASSLTSIGYGYTF.

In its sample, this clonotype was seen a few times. The CDR3 region is CSARDPQGLSNQPQHF. Here the CDR3 DNA reads TGCAGTGCTAGAGATCCACAGGGACTGAGCAATCAGCCCCAGCATTTT. V usage is TRBV20-1 and J usage is TRBJ1-5, with D maybe TRBD1 (6 bases). CDR1 DFQATT and CDR2 SNEGSKA come from the germline V gene (reference sequence). The V end lost 0 bases, the J end lost 1 base, and 13 bases lay between the germline ends. The CDR3 length is 16 residues.

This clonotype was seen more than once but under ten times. DNA for the CDR3: TGTGCCAGCAGTCCAACGGGTTGGAAGACCCAGTACTTC. This sequence encodes CASSPTGWKTQYF. This chain connects TRBV28 to TRBJ2-5; D is uncertain. Germline CDR1 is MDHEN and CDR2 is SYDVKM. The V and J ends lost 5 bases and 6 bases respectively, with 13 bases between them. The CDR3 has 13 residues.

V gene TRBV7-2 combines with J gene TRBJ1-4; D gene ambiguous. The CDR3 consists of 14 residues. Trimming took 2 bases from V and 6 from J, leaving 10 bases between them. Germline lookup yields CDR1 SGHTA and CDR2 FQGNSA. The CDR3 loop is CASSLQFAYEKLFF. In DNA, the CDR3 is TGTGCCAGCAGCTTACAGTTCGCGTATGAAAAACTGTTTTTT.

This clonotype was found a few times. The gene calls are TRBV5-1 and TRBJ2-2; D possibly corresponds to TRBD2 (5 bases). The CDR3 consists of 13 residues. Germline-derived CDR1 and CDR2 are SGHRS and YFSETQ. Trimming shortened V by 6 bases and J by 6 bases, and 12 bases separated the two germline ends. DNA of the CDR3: TGCGCCAGCACTCGGGATCTCGCCGGGGAGCTGTTTTTT. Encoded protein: CASTRDLAGELFF.

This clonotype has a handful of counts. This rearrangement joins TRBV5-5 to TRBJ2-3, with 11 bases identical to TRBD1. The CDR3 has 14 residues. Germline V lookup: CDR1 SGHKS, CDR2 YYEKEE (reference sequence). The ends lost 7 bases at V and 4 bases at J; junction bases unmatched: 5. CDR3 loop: CASGQGALPDTQYF. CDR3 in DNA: TGTGCCAGCGGACAGGGGGCGCTCCCAGATACGCAGTATTTT.

CDR3 DNA sequence: TGTGCTAGTGTCCTCACAAATTTGGGACTAGCGGGAGGGAACAATGAGCAGTTCTTC. Translating it yields CASVLTNLGLAGGNNEQFF. The V gene is TRBV12-5, the J gene TRBJ2-1, with 16 bases aligning to TRBD2. The germline CDR1 and CDR2 sequences are LGHNT and FRNRAP. The CDR3 runs to 19 residues. The ends lost 7 bases at V and 5 bases at J; junction bases unmatched: 14.

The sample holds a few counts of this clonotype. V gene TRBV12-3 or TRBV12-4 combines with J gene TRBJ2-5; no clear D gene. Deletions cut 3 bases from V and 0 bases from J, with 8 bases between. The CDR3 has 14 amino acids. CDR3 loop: CASSFRPNQETQYF. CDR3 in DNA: TGTGCCAGCAGTTTTCGGCCGAACCAAGAGACCCAGTACTTC.